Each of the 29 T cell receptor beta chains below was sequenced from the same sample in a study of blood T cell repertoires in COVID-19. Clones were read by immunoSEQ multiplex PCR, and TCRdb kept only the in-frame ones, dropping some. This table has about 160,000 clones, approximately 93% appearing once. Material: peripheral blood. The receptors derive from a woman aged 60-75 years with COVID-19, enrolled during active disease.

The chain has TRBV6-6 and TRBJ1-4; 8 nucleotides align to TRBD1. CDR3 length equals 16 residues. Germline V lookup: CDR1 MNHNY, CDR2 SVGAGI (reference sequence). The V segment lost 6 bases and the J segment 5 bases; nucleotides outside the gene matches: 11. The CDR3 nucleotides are TGTGCCAGCAGACCCGGTGCAGGGGGCTCGAATGAAAAACTGTTTTTT. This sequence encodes CASRPGAGGSNEKLFF.

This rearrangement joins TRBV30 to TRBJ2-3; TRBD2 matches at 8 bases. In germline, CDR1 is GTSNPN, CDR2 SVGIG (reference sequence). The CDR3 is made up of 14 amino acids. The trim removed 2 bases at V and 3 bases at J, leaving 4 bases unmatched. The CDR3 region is CAWSRLASTDTQYF. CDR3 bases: TGTGCCTGGAGTCGACTAGCGAGTACAGATACGCAGTATTTT.

The CDR3 region has the DNA TGTGCTAGTGGTCGGGGACAGGCTGGAAACACCATATATTTT. It specifies CASGRGQAGNTIYF. This chain links TRBV12-5 with TRBJ1-3; 8 bases align to TRBD1. This CDR3 contains 14 residues. With 5 bases clipped from V and 2 bases from J, the junction kept 2 bases outside the gene matches. CDR1 and CDR2 (germline): LGHNT, FRNRAP.

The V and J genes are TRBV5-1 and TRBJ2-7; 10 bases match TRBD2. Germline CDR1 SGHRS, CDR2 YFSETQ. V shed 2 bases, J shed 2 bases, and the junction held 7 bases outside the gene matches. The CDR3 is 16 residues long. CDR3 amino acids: CASSFGVAGGPYEQYF. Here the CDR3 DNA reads TGCGCCAGCAGCTTCGGTGTAGCGGGGGGCCCCTACGAGCAGTACTTC.

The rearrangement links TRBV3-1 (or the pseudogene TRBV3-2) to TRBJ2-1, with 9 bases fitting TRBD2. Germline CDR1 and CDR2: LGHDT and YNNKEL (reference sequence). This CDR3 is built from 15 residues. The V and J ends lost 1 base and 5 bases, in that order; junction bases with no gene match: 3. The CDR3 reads CASSQVAGEHNEQFF. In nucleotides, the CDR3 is TGTGCCAGCAGCCAAGTAGCGGGAGAGCACAATGAGCAGTTCTTC.

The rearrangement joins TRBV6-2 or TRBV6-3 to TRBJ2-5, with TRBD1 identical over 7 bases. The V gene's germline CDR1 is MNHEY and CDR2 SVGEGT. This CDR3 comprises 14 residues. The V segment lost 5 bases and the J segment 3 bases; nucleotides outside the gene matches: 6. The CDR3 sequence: CASSGYRGKETQYF. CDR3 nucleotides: TGTGCCAGCAGTGGGTACAGGGGAAAAGAGACCCAGTACTTC.

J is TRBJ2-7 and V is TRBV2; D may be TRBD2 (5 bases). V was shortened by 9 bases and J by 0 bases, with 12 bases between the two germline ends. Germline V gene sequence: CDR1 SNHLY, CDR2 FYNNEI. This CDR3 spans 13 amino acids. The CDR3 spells CARTGINSYEQYF. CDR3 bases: TGTGCCAGGACCGGGATTAACTCCTACGAGCAGTACTTC. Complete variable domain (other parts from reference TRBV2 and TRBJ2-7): EPEVTQTPSHQVTQMGQEVILRCVPISNHLYFYWYRQILGQKVEFLVSFYNNEISEKSEIFDDQFSVERPDGSNFTLKIRSTKLEDSAMYFCARTGINSYEQYFGPGTRLTVT.

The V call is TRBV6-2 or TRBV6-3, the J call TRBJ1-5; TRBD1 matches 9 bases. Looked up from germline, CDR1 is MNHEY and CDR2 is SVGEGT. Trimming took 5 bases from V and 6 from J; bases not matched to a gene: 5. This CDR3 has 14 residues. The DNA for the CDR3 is TGTGCCAGCAGTGGTACAGGGGGCGTTCAGCCCCAGCATTTT. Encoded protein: CASSGTGGVQPQHF.

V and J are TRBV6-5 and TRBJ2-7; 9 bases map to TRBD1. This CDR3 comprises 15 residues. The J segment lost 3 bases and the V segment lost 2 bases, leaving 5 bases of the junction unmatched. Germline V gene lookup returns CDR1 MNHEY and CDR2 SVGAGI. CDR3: CASSYAGQGDYEQYF. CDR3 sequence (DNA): TGTGCCAGCAGTTACGCGGGACAGGGAGACTACGAGCAGTACTTC.

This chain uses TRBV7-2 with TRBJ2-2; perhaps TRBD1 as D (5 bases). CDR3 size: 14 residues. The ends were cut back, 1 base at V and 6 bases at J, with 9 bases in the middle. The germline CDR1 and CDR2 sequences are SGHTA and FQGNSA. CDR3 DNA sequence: TGTGCCAGCAGCTTAGGACAGAGATCCGGGGAGCTGTTTTTT. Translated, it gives CASSLGQRSGELFF.

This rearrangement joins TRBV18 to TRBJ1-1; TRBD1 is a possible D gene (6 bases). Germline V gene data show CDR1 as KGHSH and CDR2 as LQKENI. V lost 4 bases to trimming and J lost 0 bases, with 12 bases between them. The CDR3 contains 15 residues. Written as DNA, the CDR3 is TGTGCCAGCTCACTCCCACAGGGATTGAACACTGAAGCTTTCTTT. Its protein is CASSLPQGLNTEAFF.

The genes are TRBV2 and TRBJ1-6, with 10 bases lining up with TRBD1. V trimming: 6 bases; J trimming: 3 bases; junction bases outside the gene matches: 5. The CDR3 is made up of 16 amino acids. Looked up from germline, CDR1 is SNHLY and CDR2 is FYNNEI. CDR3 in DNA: TGTGCCAGCAGGACCGGGACAGGGGTCTATAATTCACCCCTCCACTTT. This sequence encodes CASRTGTGVYNSPLHF. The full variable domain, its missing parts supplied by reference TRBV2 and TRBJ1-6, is EPEVTQTPSHQVTQMGQEVILRCVPISNHLYFYWYRQILGQKVEFLVSFYNNEISEKSEIFDDQFSVERPDGSNFTLKIRSTKLEDSAMYFCASRTGTGVYNSPLHFGNGTRLTVT.

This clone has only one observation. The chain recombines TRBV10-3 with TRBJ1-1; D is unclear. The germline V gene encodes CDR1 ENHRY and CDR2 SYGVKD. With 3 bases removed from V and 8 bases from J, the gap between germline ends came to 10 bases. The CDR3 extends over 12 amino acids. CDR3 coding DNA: TGTGCCATCAGTGAATTTAACAGAGAAGCTTTCTTT. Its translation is CAISEFNREAFF.

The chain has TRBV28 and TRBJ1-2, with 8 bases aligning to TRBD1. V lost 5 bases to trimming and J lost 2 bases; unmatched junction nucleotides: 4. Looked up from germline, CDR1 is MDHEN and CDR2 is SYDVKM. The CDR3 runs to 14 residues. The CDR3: CASSRTGTNYGYTF. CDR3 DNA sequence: TGTGCCAGCAGTCGGACAGGGACGAACTATGGCTACACCTTC.

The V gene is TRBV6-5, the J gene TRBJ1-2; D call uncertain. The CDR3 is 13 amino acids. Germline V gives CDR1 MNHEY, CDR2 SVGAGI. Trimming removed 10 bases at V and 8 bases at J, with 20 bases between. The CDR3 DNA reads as TGTGCCACTCGCCCCCCAGGTTTTCTGGGCTACACCTTC. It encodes CATRPPGFLGYTF.

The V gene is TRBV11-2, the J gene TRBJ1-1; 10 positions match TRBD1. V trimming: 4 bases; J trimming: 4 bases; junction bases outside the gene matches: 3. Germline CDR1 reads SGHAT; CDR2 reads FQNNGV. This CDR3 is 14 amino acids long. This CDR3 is CASSSTGGGTEAFF. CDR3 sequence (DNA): TGTGCCAGCAGCTCGACAGGGGGCGGCACTGAAGCTTTCTTT.

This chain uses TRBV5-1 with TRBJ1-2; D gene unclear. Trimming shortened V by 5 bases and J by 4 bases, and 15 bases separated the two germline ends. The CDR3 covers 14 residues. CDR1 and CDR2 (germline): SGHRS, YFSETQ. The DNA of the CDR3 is TGCGCCAGCAGATGGACCCAGGAGGGCTATGGCTACACCTTC. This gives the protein CASRWTQEGYGYTF.

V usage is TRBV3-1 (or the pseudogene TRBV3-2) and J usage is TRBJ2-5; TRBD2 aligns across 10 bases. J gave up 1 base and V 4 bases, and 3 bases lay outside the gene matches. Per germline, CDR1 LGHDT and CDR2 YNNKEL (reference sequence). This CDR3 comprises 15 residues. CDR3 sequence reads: CASSPRLAGQETQYF. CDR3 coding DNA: TGTGCCAGCAGCCCCAGACTAGCGGGCCAAGAGACCCAGTACTTC.

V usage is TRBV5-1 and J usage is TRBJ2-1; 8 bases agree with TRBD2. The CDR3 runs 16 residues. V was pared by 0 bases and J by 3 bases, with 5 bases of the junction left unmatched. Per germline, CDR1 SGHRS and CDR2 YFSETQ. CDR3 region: CASSLVGSGNYNEQFF. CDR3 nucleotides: TGCGCCAGCAGCTTGGTGGGTAGCGGGAACTACAATGAGCAGTTCTTC.

The CDR3 bases are TGTGCCAGCAGAAGGGACGGGGGGGGCAACTATGGCTACACCTTC. Its translation: CASRRDGGGNYGYTF. This sequence joins TRBV2 and TRBJ1-2, with TRBD1 as a possible D gene (6 bases). Germline values: CDR1 SNHLY, CDR2 FYNNEI. This CDR3 contains 15 residues. Deletions cut 6 bases from V and 2 bases from J, with 16 bases between.

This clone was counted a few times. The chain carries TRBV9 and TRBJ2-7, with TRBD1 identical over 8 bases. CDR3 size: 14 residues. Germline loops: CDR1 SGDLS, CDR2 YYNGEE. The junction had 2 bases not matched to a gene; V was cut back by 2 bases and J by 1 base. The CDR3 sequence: CASSVRTGSYEQYF. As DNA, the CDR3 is TGTGCCAGCAGCGTGAGGACAGGGTCCTACGAGCAGTACTTC.

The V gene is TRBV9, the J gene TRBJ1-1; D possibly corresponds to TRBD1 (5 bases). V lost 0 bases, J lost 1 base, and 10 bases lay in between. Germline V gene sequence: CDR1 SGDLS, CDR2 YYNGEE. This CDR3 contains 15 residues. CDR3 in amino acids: CASSVVRGENTEAFF. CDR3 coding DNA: TGTGCCAGCAGCGTAGTTAGGGGCGAGAACACTGAAGCTTTCTTT.

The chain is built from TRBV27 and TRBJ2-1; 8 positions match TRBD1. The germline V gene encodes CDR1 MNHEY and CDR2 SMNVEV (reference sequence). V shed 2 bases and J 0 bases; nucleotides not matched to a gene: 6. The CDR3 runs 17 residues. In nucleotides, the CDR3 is TGTGCCAGCAGTTTAAAATGGGGACAGGCCTCCTACAATGAGCAGTTCTTC. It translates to CASSLKWGQASYNEQFF.

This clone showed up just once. The CDR3 sequence is CASSGVPGQGKKNTEAFF. DNA of the CDR3: TGTGCCAGCAGTGGGGTCCCGGGACAGGGAAAAAAGAACACTGAAGCTTTCTTT. The chain combines TRBV6-1 with TRBJ1-1; 9 bases are shared with TRBD1. The germline CDR1 and CDR2 sequences are MNHNS and SASEGT. Unmatched junction bases numbered 13, after V lost 4 bases and J lost 1 base. This CDR3 has 18 residues.

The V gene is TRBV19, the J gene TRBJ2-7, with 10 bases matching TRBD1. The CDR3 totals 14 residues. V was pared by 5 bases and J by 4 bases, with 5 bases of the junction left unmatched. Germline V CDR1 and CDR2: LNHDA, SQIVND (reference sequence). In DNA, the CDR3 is TGTGCCAGTAGTCGACAGGGGGCGGGTTACGAGCAGTACTTC. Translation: CASSRQGAGYEQYF.

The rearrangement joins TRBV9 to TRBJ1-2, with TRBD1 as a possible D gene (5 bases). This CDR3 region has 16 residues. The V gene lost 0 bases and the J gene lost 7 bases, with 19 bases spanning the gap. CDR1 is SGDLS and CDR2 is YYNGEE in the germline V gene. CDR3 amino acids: CASSVVATAGIGGYTF. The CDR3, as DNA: TGTGCCAGCAGCGTAGTGGCGACAGCCGGAATAGGTGGCTACACCTTC.

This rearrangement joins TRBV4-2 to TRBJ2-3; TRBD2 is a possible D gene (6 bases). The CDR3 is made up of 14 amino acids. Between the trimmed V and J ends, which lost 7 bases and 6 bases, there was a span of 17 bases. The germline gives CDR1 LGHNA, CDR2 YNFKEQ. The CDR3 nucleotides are TGTGCCAGCAAGGGCGGGGCCACGGGGGATACGCAGTATTTT. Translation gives CASKGGATGDTQYF.

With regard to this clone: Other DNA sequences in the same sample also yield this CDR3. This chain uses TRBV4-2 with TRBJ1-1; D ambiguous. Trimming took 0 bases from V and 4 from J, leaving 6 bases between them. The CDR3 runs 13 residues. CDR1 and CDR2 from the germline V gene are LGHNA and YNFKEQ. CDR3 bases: TGTGCCAGCAGCCAAGACCGGGGCACTGAAGCTTTCTTT. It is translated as CASSQDRGTEAFF.

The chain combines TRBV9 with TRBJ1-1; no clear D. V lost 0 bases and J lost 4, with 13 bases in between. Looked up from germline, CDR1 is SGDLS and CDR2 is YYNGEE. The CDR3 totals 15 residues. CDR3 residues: CASSVGHAGTTEAFF. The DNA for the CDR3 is TGTGCCAGCAGCGTAGGTCATGCGGGTACCACTGAAGCTTTCTTT.